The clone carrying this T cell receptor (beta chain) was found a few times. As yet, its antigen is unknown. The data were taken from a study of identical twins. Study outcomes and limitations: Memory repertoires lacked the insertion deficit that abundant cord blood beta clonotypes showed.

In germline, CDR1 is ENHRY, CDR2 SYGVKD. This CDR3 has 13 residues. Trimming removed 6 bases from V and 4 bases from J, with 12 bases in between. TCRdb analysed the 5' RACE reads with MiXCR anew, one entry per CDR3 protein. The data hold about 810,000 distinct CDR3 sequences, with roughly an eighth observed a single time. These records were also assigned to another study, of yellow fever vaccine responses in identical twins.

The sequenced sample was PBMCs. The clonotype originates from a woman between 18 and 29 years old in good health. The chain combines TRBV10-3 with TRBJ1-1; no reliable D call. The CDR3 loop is CAISHNWATEAFF. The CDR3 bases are TGTGCCATCAGCCACAATTGGGCCACTGAAGCTTTCTTT.